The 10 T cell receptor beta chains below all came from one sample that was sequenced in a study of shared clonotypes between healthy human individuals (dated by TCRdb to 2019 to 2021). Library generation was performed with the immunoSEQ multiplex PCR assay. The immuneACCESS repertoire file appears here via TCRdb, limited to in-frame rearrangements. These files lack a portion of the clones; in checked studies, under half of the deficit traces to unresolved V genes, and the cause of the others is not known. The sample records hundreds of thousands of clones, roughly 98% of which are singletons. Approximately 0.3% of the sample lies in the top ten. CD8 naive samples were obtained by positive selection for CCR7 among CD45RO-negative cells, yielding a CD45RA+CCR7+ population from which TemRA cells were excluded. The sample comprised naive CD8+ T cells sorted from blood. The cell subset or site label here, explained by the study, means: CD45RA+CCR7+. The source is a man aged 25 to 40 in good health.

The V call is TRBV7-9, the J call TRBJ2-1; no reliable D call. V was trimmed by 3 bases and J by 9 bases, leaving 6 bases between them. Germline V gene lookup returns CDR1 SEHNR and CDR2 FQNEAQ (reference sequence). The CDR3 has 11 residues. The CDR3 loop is CASSFGVEQFF. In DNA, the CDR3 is TGTGCCAGCAGCTTTGGGGTTGAGCAGTTCTTC.

CDR3 DNA sequence: TGTGCCAGCAGTCAGCTTGGGGCCGTAAATGAAAAACTGTTTTTT. Translating gives CASSQLGAVNEKLFF. This rearrangement joins TRBV7-9 to TRBJ1-4, with a possible D match to TRBD1 (5 bases). Germline V CDR1 and CDR2: SEHNR, FQNEAQ (reference sequence). There are 15 residues in the CDR3. Trimming removed 6 bases at V and 5 bases at J, with 16 bases between.

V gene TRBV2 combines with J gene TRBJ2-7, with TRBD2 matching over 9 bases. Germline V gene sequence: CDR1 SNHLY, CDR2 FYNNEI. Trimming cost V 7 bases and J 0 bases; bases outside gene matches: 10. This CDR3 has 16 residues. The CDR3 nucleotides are TGTGCCAGCACCAATAAGACTAGCGGTACCTCCTACGAGCAGTACTTC. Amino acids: CASTNKTSGTSYEQYF.

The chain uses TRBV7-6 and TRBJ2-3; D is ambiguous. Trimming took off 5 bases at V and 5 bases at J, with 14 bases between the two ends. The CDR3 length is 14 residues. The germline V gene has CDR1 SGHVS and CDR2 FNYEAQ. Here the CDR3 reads CASSPEKTGDTQYF. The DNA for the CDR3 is TGTGCCAGCAGCCCGGAAAAAACGGGAGATACGCAGTATTTT. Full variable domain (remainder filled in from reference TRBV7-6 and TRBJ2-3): GAGVSQSPRYKVTKRGQDVALRCDPISGHVSLYWYRQALGQGPEFLTYFNYEAQQDKSGLPNDRFSAERPEGSISTLTIQRTEQRDSAMYRCASSPEKTGDTQYFGPGTRLTVL.

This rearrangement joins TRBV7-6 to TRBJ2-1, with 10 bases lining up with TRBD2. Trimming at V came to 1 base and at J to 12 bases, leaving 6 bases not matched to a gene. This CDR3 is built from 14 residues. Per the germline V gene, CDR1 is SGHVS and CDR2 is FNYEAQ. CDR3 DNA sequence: TGTGCCAGCAGCTTAGTCAGCGGGAGGGAACCGCAGTTCTTC. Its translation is CASSLVSGREPQFF.

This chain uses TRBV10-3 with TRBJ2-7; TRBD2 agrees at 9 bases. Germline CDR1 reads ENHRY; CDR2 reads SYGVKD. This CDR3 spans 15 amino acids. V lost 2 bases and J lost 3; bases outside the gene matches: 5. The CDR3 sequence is CAISETSGQIYEQYF. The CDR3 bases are TGTGCCATCAGTGAGACTAGCGGGCAGATCTACGAGCAGTACTTC.

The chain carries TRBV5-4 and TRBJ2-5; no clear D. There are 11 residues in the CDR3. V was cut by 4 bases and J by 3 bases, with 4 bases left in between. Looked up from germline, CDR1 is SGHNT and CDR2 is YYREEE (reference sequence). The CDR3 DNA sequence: TGTGCCAGCAGCCCAGAAGAGACCCAGTACTTC. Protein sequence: CASSPEETQYF.

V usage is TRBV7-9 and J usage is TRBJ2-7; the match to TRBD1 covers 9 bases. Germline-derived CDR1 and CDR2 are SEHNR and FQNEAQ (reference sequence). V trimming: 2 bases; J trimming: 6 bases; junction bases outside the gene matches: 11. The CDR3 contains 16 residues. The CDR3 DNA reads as TGTGCCAGCAGCTTATGGTGGGACAGGGAGGTCAGCGAGCAGTACTTC. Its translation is CASSLWWDREVSEQYF.

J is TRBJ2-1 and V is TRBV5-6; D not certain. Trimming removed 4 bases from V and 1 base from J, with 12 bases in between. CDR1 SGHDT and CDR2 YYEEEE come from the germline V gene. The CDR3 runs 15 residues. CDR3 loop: CASSLRRLSYNEQFF. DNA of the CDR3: TGTGCCAGCAGCCTGAGGCGTTTATCCTACAATGAGCAGTTCTTC. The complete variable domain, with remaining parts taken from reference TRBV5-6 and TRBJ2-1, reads DAGVTQSPTHLIKTRGQQVTLRCSPKSGHDTVSWYQQALGQGPQFIFQYYEEEERQRGNFPDRFSGHQFPNYSSELNVNALLLGDSALYLCASSLRRLSYNEQFFGPGTRLTVL.

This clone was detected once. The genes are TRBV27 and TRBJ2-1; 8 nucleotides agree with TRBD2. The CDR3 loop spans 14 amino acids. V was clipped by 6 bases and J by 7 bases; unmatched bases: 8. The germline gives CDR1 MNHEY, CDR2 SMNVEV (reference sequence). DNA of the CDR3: TGTGCCAGCAGAACGGGACTAGGGAGAAATGAGCAGTTCTTC. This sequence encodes CASRTGLGRNEQFF.